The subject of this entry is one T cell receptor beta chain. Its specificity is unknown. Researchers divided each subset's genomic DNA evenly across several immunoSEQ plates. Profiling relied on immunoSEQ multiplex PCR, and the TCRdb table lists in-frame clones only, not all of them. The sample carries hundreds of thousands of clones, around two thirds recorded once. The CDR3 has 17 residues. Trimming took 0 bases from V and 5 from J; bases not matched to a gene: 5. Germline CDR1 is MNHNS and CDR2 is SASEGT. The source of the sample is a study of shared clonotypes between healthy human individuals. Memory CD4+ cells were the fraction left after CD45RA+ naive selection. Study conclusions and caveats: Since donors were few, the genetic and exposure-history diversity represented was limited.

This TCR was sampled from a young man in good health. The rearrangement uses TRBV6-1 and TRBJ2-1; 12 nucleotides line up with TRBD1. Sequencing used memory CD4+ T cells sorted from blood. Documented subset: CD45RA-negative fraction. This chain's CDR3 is CASSEALGDRGHNEQFF. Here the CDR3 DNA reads TGTGCCAGCAGTGAAGCGCTTGGGGACAGGGGGCACAATGAGCAGTTCTTC.